This entry lists 21 T cell receptor beta chains sequenced from one sample in a study of graft-versus-host responses after intestinal transplantation. Data came from immunoSEQ multiplex PCR; TCRdb stores just in-frame clones and leaves some out. The sample lists roughly 60,000 clones, about 87% occurring once. Sequenced material: PBMCs, taken 26 days after transplant. These receptors all come from a human patient who received an intestinal transplant, so some T cells may come from the graft donor.

This rearrangement joins TRBV5-5 to TRBJ2-7; D gene ambiguous. Deletions cut 0 bases from V and 2 bases from J, with 9 bases between. The CDR3 extends over 14 amino acids. Germline V CDR1 and CDR2: SGHKS, YYEKEE (reference sequence). CDR3 in amino acids: CASSLASLTYEQYF. CDR3 nucleotide sequence: TGTGCCAGCAGCTTGGCGTCGCTAACCTACGAGCAGTACTTC. The full variable domain, its missing parts supplied by reference TRBV5-5 and TRBJ2-7, is DAGVTQSPTHLIKTRGQQVTLRCSPISGHKSVSWYQQVLGQGPQFIFQYYEKEERGRGNFPDRFSARQFPNYSSELNVNALLLGDSALYLCASSLASLTYEQYFGPGTRLTVT.

This chain uses TRBV13 with TRBJ2-7; 7 nucleotides align to TRBD1. This CDR3 region has 12 residues. V lost 5 bases to trimming and J lost 6 bases; unmatched junction nucleotides: 4. The germline CDR1 and CDR2 sequences are PRHDT and FYEKMQ (reference sequence). The CDR3 sequence: CASSPGTAEQYV. CDR3 sequence (DNA): TGTGCCAGCAGCCCCGGGACAGCCGAGCAGTACGTC.

The rearrangement joins TRBV9 to TRBJ1-5; TRBD1 agrees at 9 bases. CDR1 SGDLS and CDR2 YYNGEE come from the germline V gene. J was trimmed by 6 bases and V by 4 bases; bases with no gene match: 11. The CDR3 runs 16 residues. CDR3: CASSPRTGVKSQPQHF. The CDR3 DNA reads as TGTGCCAGCAGCCCCCGGACAGGGGTTAAGAGTCAGCCCCAGCATTTT.

The chain is built from TRBV7-3 and TRBJ2-1, with D possibly matching TRBD2 (5 bases). Germline lookup yields CDR1 SGHTA and CDR2 FQGTGA. The CDR3 loop spans 14 amino acids. V lost 1 base and J lost 9, with 13 bases in between. Written as DNA, the CDR3 is TGTGCCAGCAGCTTAATAGGGCGGGCTCCTGAGCAGTTCTTC. Its translation is CASSLIGRAPEQFF.

V and J are TRBV29-1 and TRBJ1-3; possibly TRBD1 for D (6 bases). The CDR3 is 16 amino acids. Trimming cost V 4 bases and J 0 bases, with 16 bases left between them. The germline gives CDR1 SQVTM, CDR2 ANQGSEA. CDR3 residues: CSVGGVGGNSGNTIYF. The CDR3 region has the DNA TGCAGCGTTGGAGGGGTAGGGGGTAACTCTGGAAACACCATATATTTT. Combining the CDR3 with reference TRBV29-1 and TRBJ1-3 gives the whole variable domain SAVISQKPSRDICQRGTSLTIQCQVDSQVTMMFWYRQQPGQSLTLIATANQGSEATYESGFVIDKFPISRPNLTFSTLTVSNMSPEDSSIYLCSVGGVGGNSGNTIYFGEGSWLTVV.

V and J are TRBV2 and TRBJ2-7; 9 nucleotides line up with TRBD1. J gave up 2 bases and V 6 bases, and 5 bases lay outside the gene matches. CDR3 length equals 14 residues. Germline CDR1 and CDR2: SNHLY and FYNNEI. CDR3 protein: CASREQGATYEQYF. CDR3 in DNA: TGTGCCAGCAGGGAACAGGGGGCCACCTACGAGCAGTACTTC.

This clone was detected only once. In DNA, the CDR3 is TGCGCCAGCATGGACTCCCACACGAACACCGGGGAGCTGTTTTTT. It encodes CASMDSHTNTGELFF. The chain employs TRBV5-1 and TRBJ2-2, with a possible D match to TRBD2 (5 bases). This CDR3 has 15 amino acids. Germline loops: CDR1 SGHRS, CDR2 YFSETQ. V gave up 6 bases and J gave up 0 bases, with 12 bases separating them.

A few counts support this clone. The chain carries TRBV6-1 and TRBJ2-7, with 7 bases that match TRBD2. This CDR3 has 15 residues. From germline, CDR1 is MNHNS and CDR2 SASEGT. V was clipped by 6 bases and J by 3 bases; unmatched bases: 11. This CDR3 is CASSAGLNTNYEQYV. CDR3 bases: TGTGCCAGCAGCGCGGGACTAAATACAAACTACGAGCAGTACGTC.

The V gene is TRBV10-3, the J gene TRBJ1-2; D unclear. Trimming removed 3 bases from V and 1 base from J, with 12 bases in between. From germline, CDR1 is ENHRY and CDR2 SYGVKD. The CDR3 has 15 residues. The CDR3 protein is CAISDDPGFNYGYTF. Written as DNA, the CDR3 is TGTGCCATCAGTGATGATCCAGGATTTAACTATGGCTACACCTTC.

The J gene is TRBJ1-1, the V gene TRBV7-6; TRBD1 matches 10 bases. Germline loops: CDR1 SGHVS, CDR2 FNYEAQ. CDR3 size: 17 residues. The V segment lost 1 base and the J segment 3 bases; nucleotides outside the gene matches: 8. The CDR3 nucleotides read TGTGCCAGCAGCTTAGGTGGACAGGGGGGTCGTTACACTGAAGCTTTCTTT. This codes for CASSLGGQGGRYTEAFF.

Here the CDR3 DNA reads TGTGCCAGCAGCGCGAGGCCCAACGGCGACCAAGAGACCCAGTACTTC. This translates into CASSARPNGDQETQYF. The rearrangement uses TRBV9 and TRBJ2-5; D not resolved. The CDR3 sequence is 16 residues long. Germline lookup yields CDR1 SGDLS and CDR2 YYNGEE. V lost 3 bases and J 0 bases, leaving 15 bases between the germline ends.

The sample holds one count of this clone. The chain employs TRBV2 and TRBJ2-7, with D possibly being TRBD1 (5 bases). CDR3 length: 12 residues. Germline V gene sequence: CDR1 SNHLY, CDR2 FYNNEI. V lost 4 bases, J lost 7 bases, and 11 bases lay in between. The CDR3 coding sequence is TGTGCCAGCAGTGGACAGACACAAGAGCAGTACTTC. Translation gives CASSGQTQEQYF.

The chain has TRBV19 and TRBJ1-2; 11 nucleotides align to TRBD1. From germline, CDR1 is LNHDA and CDR2 SQIVND (reference sequence). The CDR3 is 15 residues long. V trimming: 4 bases; J trimming: 7 bases; junction bases outside the gene matches: 8. The CDR3 DNA is TGTGCCAGTAGTACCTACGGACAGGGGGCCGGTGGCTACACCTTC. Encoded protein: CASSTYGQGAGGYTF.

This rearrangement joins TRBV11-2 to TRBJ1-4; 11 bases fit TRBD1. Per germline, CDR1 SGHAT and CDR2 FQNNGV. The J segment lost 12 bases and the V segment lost 5 bases, leaving 11 bases of the junction unmatched. This CDR3 is 15 amino acids long. CDR3 coding DNA: TGTGCCAGCAGCCGAAAGGACAGGGGGCTTGTACAACTGTTTTTT. This sequence encodes CASSRKDRGLVQLFF.

V gene TRBV29-1 combines with J gene TRBJ2-6, with D tentatively TRBD1 (6 bases). This CDR3 is 15 amino acids long. The V gene lost 7 bases and the J gene lost 3 bases, with 16 bases spanning the gap. CDR1 and CDR2 (germline): SQVTM, ANQGSEA. CDR3 sequence: CSAKFTGYGANVLTF. Written as DNA, the CDR3 is TGCAGCGCAAAATTTACAGGGTATGGGGCCAACGTCCTGACTTTC.

This sequence joins TRBV9 and TRBJ1-3; D is undetermined. CDR1 is SGDLS, CDR2 YYNGEE, per germline. V lost 1 base, J lost 4 bases, and 12 bases lay in between. The CDR3 has 15 amino acids. This CDR3 is CASSVSGNSGNTIYF. CDR3 in DNA: TGTGCCAGCAGCGTAAGCGGTAACTCCGGAAACACCATATATTTT.

V is TRBV27 and J is TRBJ1-5; D unresolved. CDR1 is MNHEY, CDR2 SMNVEV, per germline (reference sequence). V dropped 3 bases and J dropped 3 bases, with 12 bases sitting between them. The CDR3 has 15 residues. The CDR3 sequence: CASSFSGSLNQPQHF. Here the CDR3 DNA reads TGTGCCAGCAGTTTCTCCGGGAGCCTCAATCAGCCCCAGCATTTT.

This chain uses TRBV11-2 with TRBJ2-7; possible D gene TRBD2, 6 bases. CDR3 length: 13 amino acids. V lost 0 bases to trimming and J lost 3 bases, with 6 bases between them. Germline V gene sequence: CDR1 SGHAT, CDR2 FQNNGV. Here the CDR3 DNA reads TGTGCCAGCAGCTTAGAGCGGGACTACGAGCAGTACGTC. Protein sequence: CASSLERDYEQYV.

This sequence joins TRBV6-5 and TRBJ1-1; D is unresolved. Trimming removed 8 bases at V and 1 base at J, with 11 bases between. This CDR3 spans 13 amino acids. The germline V gene encodes CDR1 MNHEY and CDR2 SVGAGI. The CDR3 nucleotides read TGTGCCAGCGGGAGGGTGGAGAACACTGAAGCTTTCTTT. This sequence encodes CASGRVENTEAFF.

The chain is built from TRBV6-6 and TRBJ1-2; weak D call: TRBD1 (6 bases). Germline V gene data show CDR1 as MNHNY and CDR2 as SVGAGI (reference sequence). CDR3 length equals 13 residues. CDR3 region: CATCPTGYGWYTF. The CDR3, as DNA: TGTGCGACCTGCCCCACAGGGTACGGGTGGTACACCTTC.

The chain combines TRBV28 with TRBJ2-3, with D perhaps TRBD1 (6 bases). The germline V gene encodes CDR1 MDHEN and CDR2 SYDVKM. The CDR3 consists of 14 residues. V gave up 5 bases and J gave up 3 bases, with 12 bases separating them. The CDR3 protein is CASSNRVTTDTQYF. CDR3 in DNA: TGTGCCAGCAGTAACAGGGTTACAACAGATACGCAGTATTTT.